This entry features one TCR beta chain sequence. The antigen remains undetermined. The record originates from a study of cytomegalovirus exposure and HLA in healthy donors. Overall study: There were about 85 million unique TCRs (from HLA-typed donors) in an early data release. Study observations and caveats: Later examination showed HLA-associated TCR beta chains had greater clonal expansion than equally common others. As confirmed in vitro, a few CMV-associated chains were specific for CMV antigens.

Healthy bone marrow donors made up the donors. CDR1 is SGHTA, CDR2 FQGNSA, per germline. Trimming removed 7 bases from V and 5 bases from J; junction bases left unmatched: 5. The CDR3 runs 13 residues. The study ran its PCR with 60 Vbeta and 13 Jbeta primers. Using immunoSEQ multiplex PCR, the repertoire was profiled, and TCRdb retains in-frame clones only, with some absent. Recorded for this sample: around 70,000 clones. V and J are TRBV7-2 and TRBJ2-5; the match to TRBD2 covers 9 bases. The sequence derives from a man in his forties in good health and CMV-seronegative. The sample taken for sequencing was PBMCs. The CDR3 DNA reads TGTGCCAGCACCCCTAGCGGGGCGGAGACCCAGTACTTC. It is translated as CASTPSGAETQYF.